A single sample is the source of the 11 T cell receptor beta chains below, sequenced in a study of shared clonotypes between healthy human individuals. Sequencing was performed with immunoSEQ multiplex PCR; in TCRdb, only in-frame clones are kept and a portion is missing. Of 1,500,000 or so clones in the sample, about 98.5% were seen once. The sequencing sample was made of naive CD4+ T cells sorted from blood. Indicated subset: CD45RA+ positively selected. The receptors come from a man under 40 in good health.

This clone appeared once. This chain uses TRBV18 with TRBJ2-3; D gene uncertain. Germline CDR1 is KGHSH and CDR2 is LQKENI. The CDR3 spans 14 residues. V was cut by 5 bases and J by 0 bases, with 9 bases left in between. The CDR3 region is CASSKTSSTDTQYF. Here the CDR3 DNA reads TGTGCCAGCTCAAAGACCTCTAGCACAGATACGCAGTATTTT.

In its sample, this clone was seen once. The rearrangement uses TRBV7-2 and TRBJ2-7; 11 nucleotides align to TRBD1. Trimming took 4 bases from V and 4 from J; bases not matched to a gene: 6. This CDR3 is 15 amino acids long. In germline, CDR1 is SGHTA, CDR2 FQGNSA. The CDR3 DNA reads as TGTGCCAGCAGCTCGCTGGGACAGGGGGGGTACGAGCAGTACTTC. The encoded protein is CASSSLGQGGYEQYF.

The chain recombines TRBV5-1 with TRBJ1-2; D is unresolved. The V and J ends lost 0 bases and 3 bases respectively, with 9 bases between them. The CDR3 consists of 14 residues. Germline CDR1 is SGHRS and CDR2 is YFSETQ. The CDR3 sequence is CASSLDLGDYGYTF. Written as DNA, the CDR3 is TGCGCCAGCAGCTTGGATCTGGGTGACTATGGCTACACCTTC.

Remarks on this clone: The sample has other DNA sequences that encode this CDR3 too. The chain has TRBV5-1 and TRBJ2-2; perhaps TRBD1 as D (6 bases). Looked up from germline, CDR1 is SGHRS and CDR2 is YFSETQ. The CDR3 runs to 14 residues. V was cut by 3 bases and J by 5 bases, with 11 bases left in between. Here the CDR3 reads CASSSRTDTGELFF. The CDR3 region has the DNA TGCGCCAGCAGCTCGAGGACAGATACCGGGGAGCTGTTTTTT.

The chain couples TRBV2 to TRBJ2-3, with D unclear. Trimming removed 5 bases from V and 4 bases from J, with 10 bases in between. Germline V gives CDR1 SNHLY, CDR2 FYNNEI. The CDR3 runs to 13 residues. The CDR3 region is CASSQNGPDTQYF. Written as DNA, the CDR3 is TGTGCCAGCAGTCAAAACGGCCCAGATACGCAGTATTTT.

This clone was observed a single time. The rearrangement uses TRBV15 and TRBJ2-5, with no clear D. From germline, CDR1 is LNHNV and CDR2 YYDKDF (reference sequence). Trimming cost V 5 bases and J 5 bases, with 18 bases left between them. There are 15 residues in the CDR3. The chain's CDR3 is CATSRPRTASETQYF. The CDR3 DNA reads TGTGCCACCAGCCGACCCAGAACAGCGTCGGAGACCCAGTACTTC.

The chain employs TRBV9 and TRBJ2-1, with TRBD2 identical over 9 bases. V lost 0 bases, J lost 7 bases, and 11 bases stayed unmatched. The CDR3 extends over 17 amino acids. CDR1 SGDLS and CDR2 YYNGEE come from the germline V gene. This chain's CDR3 is CASSVDSSGRLSNEQFF. The CDR3 DNA reads TGTGCCAGCAGCGTAGATTCGAGCGGGAGGCTCTCGAATGAGCAGTTCTTC.

The sample holds one count of this clone. The CDR3 DNA reads as TGTGCCAGCAGCCTGCACTCTGGGGCCAACGTCCTGACTTTC. This sequence encodes CASSLHSGANVLTF. The chain joins TRBV11-3 to TRBJ2-6, with unresolved D. Per the germline V gene, CDR1 is SGHNT and CDR2 is YENEEA. The CDR3 spans 14 residues. The V gene lost 5 bases and the J gene lost 0 bases, with 5 bases spanning the gap. The variable domain in full, with the rest retrieved from reference TRBV11-3 and TRBJ2-6, is EAGVVQSPRYKIIEKKQPVAFWCNPISGHNTLYWYLQNLGQGPELLIRYENEEAVDDSQLPKDRFSAERLKGVDSTLKIQPAELGDSAVYLCASSLHSGANVLTFGAGSRLTVL.

J is TRBJ1-2 and V is TRBV7-9; no clear D gene. Germline values: CDR1 SEHNR, CDR2 FQNEAQ (reference sequence). The CDR3 covers 13 residues. Trimming removed 6 bases from V and 1 base from J, with 9 bases in between. The CDR3: CASRFSINYGYTF. DNA of the CDR3: TGTGCCAGCAGGTTCAGCATTAACTATGGCTACACCTTC.

Comment on this clone: Other DNA sequences of this sample code for an identical CDR3. The rearrangement uses TRBV11-2 and TRBJ2-7; no definite D call. Germline V gives CDR1 SGHAT, CDR2 FQNNGV. The V gene lost 0 bases and the J gene lost 1 base, with 7 bases spanning the gap. CDR3 size: 14 residues. As DNA, the CDR3 is TGTGCCAGCAGCTTAGACGGTGGTTCCTACGAGCAGTACTTC. Translated, it gives CASSLDGGSYEQYF.

The chain recombines TRBV5-4 with TRBJ2-1; D gene unclear. V shed 2 bases and J shed 4 bases, with 10 bases lying between them. Germline loops: CDR1 SGHNT, CDR2 YYREEE (reference sequence). The CDR3 is made up of 14 amino acids. DNA of the CDR3: TGTGCCAGCAGCTTTGAAACCCTTTACAATGAGCAGTTCTTC. Encoded protein: CASSFETLYNEQFF.